A selection of T cell receptor beta chains follows, all from one sample in a study of response to subunit inactivated influenza vaccine. A single record per CDR3 protein comes from TCRdb applying MiXCR to the RT-PCR reads. The sample includes around 530,000 distinct CDR3 sequences, 12% of them seen just once. The specimen was PBMCs from blood, collected on the day of vaccination. These receptors originate from a man between 45 and 60 years old who received an inactivated influenza vaccine. The CDR3 runs from the conserved cysteine through the conserved F or W. The D gene is left open where the match is weak. Where a row states a size, it is once, few, many or the class of an expanded clone; other rows omit it.

clone_size: many; cdr3_length: 14; d_call: TRBD1; v_call: TRBV19; j_call: TRBJ1-6; cdr3_aa: CASSSTGGNSPLHF; cdr3_nt: TGTGCCAGTAGCTCGACAGGGGGTAATTCACCCCTCCACTTT
clone_size: .; cdr3_length: 12; d_call: TRBD1; v_call: TRBV20-1; j_call: TRBJ2-2; cdr3_aa: CSATQGVGELFF; cdr3_nt: TGCAGTGCGACCCAGGGGGTCGGGGAGCTGTTTTTT
clone_size: .; cdr3_length: 14; d_call: .; v_call: TRBV24-1; j_call: TRBJ2-2; cdr3_aa: CATSDFAGSGELFF; cdr3_nt: TGTGCCACCAGTGATTTCGCGGGGTCCGGGGAGCTGTTTTTT
clone_size: few; cdr3_length: 15; d_call: .; v_call: TRBV5-1; j_call: TRBJ2-3; cdr3_aa: CASSLEASLADTQYF; cdr3_nt: TGCGCCAGCAGCTTGGAAGCAAGTCTGGCAGATACGCAGTATTTT
clone_size: .; cdr3_length: 12; d_call: .; v_call: TRBV7-2; j_call: TRBJ2-7; cdr3_aa: CASSFPDYEQYF; cdr3_nt: TGTGCCAGCAGCTTCCCAGACTACGAGCAGTACTTC
clone_size: few; cdr3_length: 16; d_call: .; v_call: TRBV11-2; j_call: TRBJ2-1; cdr3_aa: CASNTNRRAETNEQFF; cdr3_nt: TGTGCCAGCAACACCAACAGAAGGGCCGAAACCAATGAGCAGTTCTTC
clone_size: few; cdr3_length: 16; d_call: TRBD2; v_call: TRBV9; j_call: TRBJ2-2; cdr3_aa: CASSFRLAGNTGELFF; cdr3_nt: TGTGCCAGCAGCTTCCGACTAGCGGGCAACACCGGGGAGCTGTTTTTT
clone_size: .; cdr3_length: 16; d_call: .; v_call: TRBV4-3; j_call: TRBJ1-6; cdr3_aa: CASSQDLTDTSSPLHF; cdr3_nt: TGCGCCAGCAGCCAAGATTTGACCGACACCTCTTCCCCCCTCCACTTT
clone_size: few; cdr3_length: 12; d_call: .; v_call: TRBV6-2/TRBV6-3; j_call: TRBJ2-1; cdr3_aa: CASSYEPQGTFF; cdr3_nt: TGTGCCAGCAGTTATGAGCCCCAGGGTACGTTCTTC
clone_size: .; cdr3_length: 14; d_call: .; v_call: TRBV19; j_call: TRBJ2-7; cdr3_aa: CASSIGSQTYEQYF; cdr3_nt: TGTGCCAGTAGTATCGGGTCACAGACCTACGAGCAGTACTTC
clone_size: many; cdr3_length: 13; d_call: .; v_call: TRBV6-6; j_call: TRBJ2-3; cdr3_aa: CASSYSTPNTQYF; cdr3_nt: TGTGCCAGCAGTTACTCGACTCCAAATACGCAGTATTTT
clone_size: .; cdr3_length: 17; d_call: TRBD2; v_call: TRBV27; j_call: TRBJ2-7; cdr3_aa: CASSPGLAEGSSYEQYF; cdr3_nt: TGTGCCAGCAGTCCCGGACTAGCGGAGGGAAGCTCCTACGAGCAGTACTTC
clone_size: .; cdr3_length: 14; d_call: .; v_call: TRBV5-5; j_call: TRBJ2-7; cdr3_aa: CASSLDAGHYEQYF; cdr3_nt: TGTGCCAGCAGCTTGGACGCAGGGCACTACGAGCAGTACTTC
clone_size: .; cdr3_length: 16; d_call: TRBD1; v_call: TRBV10-3; j_call: TRBJ1-1; cdr3_aa: CAISDSDRGRDTEAFF; cdr3_nt: TGTGCCATCAGTGACTCCGACAGGGGGAGGGACACTGAAGCTTTCTTT
clone_size: few; cdr3_length: 15; d_call: .; v_call: TRBV10-1; j_call: TRBJ2-3; cdr3_aa: CASSDRGAMTDTQYF; cdr3_nt: TGCGCCAGCAGTGATCGGGGAGCGATGACAGATACGCAGTATTTT
clone_size: .; cdr3_length: 17; d_call: TRBD2; v_call: TRBV18; j_call: TRBJ2-5; cdr3_aa: CASSLFSSAGEPETQYF; cdr3_nt: TGTGCCAGCTCACTTTTCAGCTCGGCGGGAGAACCCGAGACCCAGTACTTC
clone_size: few; cdr3_length: 15; d_call: .; v_call: TRBV18; j_call: TRBJ1-1; cdr3_aa: CASSPPGMGDTEAFF; cdr3_nt: TGTGCCAGCTCACCACCAGGGATGGGTGACACTGAAGCTTTCTTT
clone_size: .; cdr3_length: 18; d_call: TRBD1; v_call: TRBV6-5; j_call: TRBJ1-5; cdr3_aa: CASSYSIKTGPAYQPQHF; cdr3_nt: TGTGCCAGCAGTTACTCGATAAAGACAGGGCCGGCCTATCAGCCCCAGCATTTT
clone_size: few; cdr3_length: 11; d_call: .; v_call: TRBV2; j_call: TRBJ2-7; cdr3_aa: CASSLLDQQYF; cdr3_nt: TGTGCCAGCAGTTTACTGGACCAGCAGTACTTC
clone_size: few; cdr3_length: 16; d_call: .; v_call: TRBV4-3; j_call: TRBJ1-6; cdr3_aa: CASSQVGGAENSPLHF; cdr3_nt: TGCGCCAGCAGCCAAGTAGGAGGGGCAGAAAATTCACCCCTCCACTTT
clone_size: .; cdr3_length: 15; d_call: TRBD2; v_call: TRBV4-3; j_call: TRBJ2-7; cdr3_aa: CASSHGLAGGSEQYF; cdr3_nt: TGCGCCAGCAGCCACGGACTAGCGGGAGGTTCCGAGCAGTACTTC
clone_size: .; cdr3_length: 14; d_call: .; v_call: TRBV7-9; j_call: TRBJ2-3; cdr3_aa: CASSPQGGVGTQYF; cdr3_nt: TGTGCCAGCAGCCCACAGGGAGGGGTAGGAACGCAGTATTTT
clone_size: many; cdr3_length: 14; d_call: .; v_call: TRBV5-6; j_call: TRBJ2-3; cdr3_aa: CASSPPVGTDTQYF; cdr3_nt: TGTGCCAGCAGCCCCCCGGTAGGGACAGATACGCAGTATTTT
clone_size: few; cdr3_length: 15; d_call: .; v_call: TRBV5-6; j_call: TRBJ2-5; cdr3_aa: CASSRPGLTQETQYF; cdr3_nt: TGTGCCAGCAGCCGCCCGGGACTCACCCAAGAGACCCAGTACTTC
clone_size: .; cdr3_length: 14; d_call: .; v_call: TRBV4-3; j_call: TRBJ1-4; cdr3_aa: CASSHRARNEKLFF; cdr3_nt: TGCGCCAGCAGCCACCGGGCCAGGAATGAAAAACTGTTTTTT
clone_size: few; cdr3_length: 15; d_call: .; v_call: TRBV7-9; j_call: TRBJ2-5; cdr3_aa: CASSLALLGPETQYF; cdr3_nt: TGTGCCAGCAGCTTAGCGCTTCTGGGTCCGGAGACCCAGTACTTC
clone_size: few; cdr3_length: 14; d_call: .; v_call: TRBV3-1; j_call: TRBJ2-1; cdr3_aa: CASSQEAGYNEQFF; cdr3_nt: TGTGCCAGCAGCCAAGAGGCTGGCTACAATGAGCAGTTCTTC
clone_size: few; cdr3_length: 14; d_call: .; v_call: TRBV20-1; j_call: TRBJ2-5; cdr3_aa: CSARIPGRQETQYF; cdr3_nt: TGCAGTGCTAGAATACCGGGACGCCAAGAGACCCAGTACTTC
clone_size: few; cdr3_length: 12; d_call: .; v_call: TRBV28; j_call: TRBJ2-1; cdr3_aa: CATTDSLNEQFF; cdr3_nt: TGTGCCACCACGGACAGTCTCAATGAGCAGTTCTTC